This paragraph covers one T cell receptor (beta chain) sequence. Its target is not known. This record belongs to a study of T-cell memory formation after mild COVID-19. At the level of the study: TCR clusters showed largely donor specificity.

Study-level results: Clones contracting over day 15 to 85 were CD4/CD8 balanced, with later expanders leaning CD4+.

Per the germline V gene, CDR1 is LGHNA and CDR2 is YNFKEQ. Trimming took 5 bases from V and 6 from J; bases not matched to a gene: 10. The CDR3 runs to 15 residues. TCRdb processed the 5' RACE reads anew with MiXCR; each CDR3 protein has one entry. The repertoire includes roughly 130,000 distinct CDR3 sequences, about 17% of them detected once, and over 4% sits in the top ten. The receptor was derived from a man younger than 30 who had mild COVID-19 (a few samples of this study predate the infection). Cell type and time point are not known. Sequencing was performed on PBMCs or a T cell subset sorted from them (not recorded which). The J gene is TRBJ1-1, the V gene TRBV4-2, with 9 bases that match TRBD1. The CDR3 nucleotides are TGTGCCAGCAGCGCTAAACTACAGGGGGCATCTGAAGCTTTCTTT. This codes for CASSAKLQGASEAFF.